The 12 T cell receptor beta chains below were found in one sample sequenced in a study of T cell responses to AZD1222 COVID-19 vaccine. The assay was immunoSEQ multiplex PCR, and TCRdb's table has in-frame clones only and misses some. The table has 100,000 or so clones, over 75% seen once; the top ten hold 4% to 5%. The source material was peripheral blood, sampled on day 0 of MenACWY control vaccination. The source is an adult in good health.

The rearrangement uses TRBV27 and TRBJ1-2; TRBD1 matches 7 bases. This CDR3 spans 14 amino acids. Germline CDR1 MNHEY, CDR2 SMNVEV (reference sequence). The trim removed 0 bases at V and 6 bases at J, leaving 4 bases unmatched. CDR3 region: CASSLSSRGDGYTF. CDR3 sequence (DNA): TGTGCCAGCAGTTTATCGAGCAGGGGGGATGGCTACACCTTC.

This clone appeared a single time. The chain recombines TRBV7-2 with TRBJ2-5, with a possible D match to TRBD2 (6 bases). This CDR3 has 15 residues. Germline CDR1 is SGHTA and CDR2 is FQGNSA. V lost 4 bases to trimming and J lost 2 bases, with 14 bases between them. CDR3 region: CASSSGRWPQETQYF. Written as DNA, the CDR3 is TGTGCCAGCAGCTCTGGGAGGTGGCCGCAAGAGACCCAGTACTTC.

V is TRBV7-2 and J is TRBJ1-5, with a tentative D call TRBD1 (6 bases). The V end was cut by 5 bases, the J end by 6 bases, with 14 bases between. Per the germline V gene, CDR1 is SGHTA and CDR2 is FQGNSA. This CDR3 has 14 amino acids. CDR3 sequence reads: CASSINRGGQPQHF. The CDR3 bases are TGTGCCAGCAGCATCAATAGGGGGGGTCAGCCCCAGCATTTT.

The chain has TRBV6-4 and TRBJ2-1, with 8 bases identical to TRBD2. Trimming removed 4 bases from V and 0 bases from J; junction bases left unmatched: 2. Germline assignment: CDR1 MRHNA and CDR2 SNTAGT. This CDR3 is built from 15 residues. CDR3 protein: CASSVSGNSYNEQFF. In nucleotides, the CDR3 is TGTGCCAGCAGTGTTAGCGGGAACTCCTACAATGAGCAGTTCTTC.

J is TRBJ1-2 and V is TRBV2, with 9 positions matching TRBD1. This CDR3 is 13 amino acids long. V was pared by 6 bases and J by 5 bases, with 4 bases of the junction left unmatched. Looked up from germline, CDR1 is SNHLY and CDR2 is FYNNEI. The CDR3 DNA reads TGTGCCAGCAGACAGGGGGCGGGTTATGGCTACACCTTC. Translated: CASRQGAGYGYTF.

As DNA, the CDR3 is TGTGCCAGCAGCCAAGAGGCAGTGGGCGGAAACACCATATATTTT. Protein sequence: CASSQEAVGGNTIYF. The J gene is TRBJ1-3, the V gene TRBV3-1 (or the pseudogene TRBV3-2); D gene ambiguous. V was cut by 0 bases and J by 4 bases, with 10 bases left in between. CDR3 length: 15 amino acids. Germline V lookup: CDR1 LGHDT, CDR2 YNNKEL (reference sequence).

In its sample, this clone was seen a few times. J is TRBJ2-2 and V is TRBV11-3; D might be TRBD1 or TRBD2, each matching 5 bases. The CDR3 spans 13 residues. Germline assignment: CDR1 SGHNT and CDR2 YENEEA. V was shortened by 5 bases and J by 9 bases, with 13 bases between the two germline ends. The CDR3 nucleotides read TGTGCCAGCAGCCCGGGGCCTTTGAGGGAGCTGTTTTTT. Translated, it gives CASSPGPLRELFF.

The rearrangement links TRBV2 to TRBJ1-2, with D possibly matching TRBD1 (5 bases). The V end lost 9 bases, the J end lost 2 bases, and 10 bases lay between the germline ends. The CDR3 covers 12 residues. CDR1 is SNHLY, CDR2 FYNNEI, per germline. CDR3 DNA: TGTGCCAGTGGACGACAGAACTATGGCTACACCTTC. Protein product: CASGRQNYGYTF.

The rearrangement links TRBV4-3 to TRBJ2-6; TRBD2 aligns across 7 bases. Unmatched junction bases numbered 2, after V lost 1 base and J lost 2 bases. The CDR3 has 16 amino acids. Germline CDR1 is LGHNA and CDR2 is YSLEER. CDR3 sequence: CASSQAGGTGANVLTF. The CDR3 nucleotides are TGCGCCAGCAGCCAAGCGGGGGGTACTGGGGCCAACGTCCTGACTTTC.

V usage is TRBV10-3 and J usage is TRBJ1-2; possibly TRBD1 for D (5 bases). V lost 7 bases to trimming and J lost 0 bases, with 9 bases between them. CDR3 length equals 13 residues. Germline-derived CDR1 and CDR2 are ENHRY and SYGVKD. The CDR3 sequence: CAITTDPNYGYTF. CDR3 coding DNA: TGTGCCATCACGACAGACCCTAACTATGGCTACACCTTC.

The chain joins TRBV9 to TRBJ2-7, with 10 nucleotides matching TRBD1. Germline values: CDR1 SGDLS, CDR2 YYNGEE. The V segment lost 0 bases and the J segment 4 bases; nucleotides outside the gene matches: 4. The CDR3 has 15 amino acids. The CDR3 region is CASSVAGQGTYEQYF. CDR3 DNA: TGTGCCAGCAGCGTAGCGGGACAGGGGACTTACGAGCAGTACTTC.

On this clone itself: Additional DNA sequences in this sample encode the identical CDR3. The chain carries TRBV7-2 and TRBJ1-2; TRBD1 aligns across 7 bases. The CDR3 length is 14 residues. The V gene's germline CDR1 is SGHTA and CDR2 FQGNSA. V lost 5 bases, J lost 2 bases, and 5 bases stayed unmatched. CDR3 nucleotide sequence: TGTGCCAGCAGCCCAGGGACAGCCAACTATGGCTACACCTTC. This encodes CASSPGTANYGYTF.